These 13 T cell receptor beta chains share one sample of origin, sequenced in a study of blood T cell repertoires in COVID-19. The table came from immunoSEQ multiplex PCR; TCRdb's copy has only in-frame clones and leaves some out. The sample yields some 100,000 clones, approximately 90% seen once. Material: peripheral blood. The receptors come from a man aged 45-65 years with acute or convalescent COVID-19.

The rearrangement links TRBV9 to TRBJ2-3, with no clear D. The CDR3 is 16 residues long. Germline lookup yields CDR1 SGDLS and CDR2 YYNGEE. Trimming stripped 0 bases from V and 4 bases from J, with 15 bases between. The CDR3 sequence: CASSVGAVGRADTQYF. DNA of the CDR3: TGTGCCAGCAGCGTAGGCGCGGTGGGTCGTGCAGATACGCAGTATTTT.

The V gene is TRBV5-6, the J gene TRBJ2-3; 7 bases line up with TRBD1. Looked up from germline, CDR1 is SGHDT and CDR2 is YYEEEE. CDR3 length equals 12 residues. CDR3 sequence (DNA): TGTGAATTGGACAGGAGCACAGATACGCAGTATTTT. This codes for CELDRSTDTQYF.

The chain is built from TRBV10-1 and TRBJ2-5, with 8 bases fitting TRBD1. V was pared by 7 bases and J by 1 base, with 5 bases of the junction left unmatched. Germline V CDR1 and CDR2: WNHNN, SYGVQD (reference sequence). The length of the CDR3 is 14 residues. In DNA form, the CDR3 reads TGCGCCAGCACCGCCGACAGGGGCCAAGAGACCCAGTACTTC. Translating it yields CASTADRGQETQYF.

The chain recombines TRBV5-4 with TRBJ2-5; 9 bases are shared with TRBD2. Germline CDR1 SGHNT, CDR2 YYREEE (reference sequence). The CDR3 totals 15 residues. The V gene end was trimmed by 4 bases and the J gene end by 5 bases; junction bases not matched to a gene: 9. The CDR3 bases are TGTGCCAGCAGCACTGTCGCGGGGGGGGCGGAGACCCAGTACTTC. It codes for CASSTVAGGAETQYF.

CDR3 DNA sequence: TGTGCCAGTAGTTTTGGGACAGGGGGATACAATCAGCCCCAGCATTTT. The encoded protein is CASSFGTGGYNQPQHF. This chain uses TRBV19 with TRBJ1-5, with 11 bases matching TRBD1. Germline CDR1 and CDR2: LNHDA and SQIVND (reference sequence). With V trimmed by 5 bases and J by 3 bases, 6 bases remained unmatched. The CDR3 extends over 16 amino acids.

This chain uses TRBV4-3 with TRBJ2-3; 10 bases fit TRBD2. Unmatched junction bases numbered 11, after V lost 1 base and J lost 1 base. The CDR3 is 19 amino acids. The germline V gene encodes CDR1 LGHNA and CDR2 YSLEER. Here the CDR3 DNA reads TGCGCCAGCAGCCAAGGGTCAACAATACTAGCGGGACGCACAGATACGCAGTATTTT. Amino acids: CASSQGSTILAGRTDTQYF.

V usage is TRBV19 and J usage is TRBJ1-1; D is perhaps TRBD1 (6 bases). The CDR3 is 15 amino acids. V was cut by 2 bases and J by 7 bases, with 17 bases left in between. Germline lookup yields CDR1 LNHDA and CDR2 SQIVND (reference sequence). The CDR3 reads CASSIRGTPRNEAFF. The DNA of the CDR3 is TGTGCCAGTAGTATAAGAGGGACACCGAGGAATGAAGCTTTCTTT.

This clone was picked up a small number of times. The V call is TRBV7-9, the J call TRBJ2-5; D perhaps matches TRBD1 (6 bases). The CDR3 loop spans 15 amino acids. The germline V and J ends were trimmed by 8 bases and 4 bases, with 20 bases remaining between them. The germline V gene has CDR1 SEHNR and CDR2 FQNEAQ (reference sequence). This chain's CDR3 is CASRELRTVRETQYF. The CDR3 region has the DNA TGTGCCAGCCGGGAATTGCGGACAGTTCGAGAGACCCAGTACTTC.

The CDR3 sequence is CASSRQKFNEKLFF. The CDR3 DNA follows: TGTGCCAGCAGCCGACAGAAATTTAATGAAAAACTGTTTTTT. J is TRBJ1-4 and V is TRBV28, with D possibly TRBD1 on 5 matching bases. Trimming took off 6 bases at V and 4 bases at J, with 12 bases between the two ends. The CDR3 totals 14 residues. Looked up from germline, CDR1 is MDHEN and CDR2 is SYDVKM.

The chain carries TRBV6-2 or TRBV6-3 and TRBJ2-5; no reliable D call. The V end lost 2 bases, the J end lost 4 bases, and 11 bases lay between the germline ends. The germline V gene has CDR1 MNHEY and CDR2 SVGEGT. CDR3 length equals 14 residues. The CDR3 sequence: CASSYASKGETQYF. Written as DNA, the CDR3 is TGTGCCAGCAGTTACGCTAGTAAAGGAGAGACCCAGTACTTC.

The chain combines TRBV7-8 with TRBJ2-3; D might be TRBD2 (5 bases). This CDR3 has 15 amino acids. V lost 1 base and J lost 6, with 14 bases in between. In germline, CDR1 is SGHVS, CDR2 FQNEAQ. The CDR3, as DNA: TGTGCCAGCAGCTTAGTGACTTGGACTTCCGATACGCAGTATTTT. This sequence encodes CASSLVTWTSDTQYF.

The chain employs TRBV7-6 and TRBJ2-3; the match to TRBD2 covers 13 bases. Losses at the gene ends were 5 bases for V and 6 bases for J; bases not matched to a gene: 8. Looked up from germline, CDR1 is SGHVS and CDR2 is FNYEAQ. The CDR3 sequence is 16 residues long. DNA for the CDR3: TGTGCCAGCAGCCACGGGACTAGCGGGGTTAGGGATACGCAGTATTTT. Translated, it gives CASSHGTSGVRDTQYF.

This chain links TRBV25-1 with TRBJ1-2, with D perhaps TRBD1 (6 bases). The CDR3 consists of 15 residues. V lost 4 bases and J lost 4, with 16 bases in between. The germline V gene has CDR1 MGHDK and CDR2 SYGVNS. CDR3 coding DNA: TGTGCCAGCAGTGGTCCGGGGGGGGCGGGCTATGGCTACACCTTC. It codes for CASSGPGGAGYGYTF.